This TCR beta chain was documented in a study of shared clonotypes between healthy human individuals. The V gene's germline CDR1 is MGHRA and CDR2 YSYEKL. Trimming cost V 0 bases and J 7 bases, with 18 bases left between them. CDR3 length equals 16 residues. Clones were read by immunoSEQ multiplex PCR, and TCRdb kept only the in-frame ones, dropping some. The sample lists approximately 2.3 million clones, 90% to 95% occurring once. Sequenced: naive CD4+ T cells from PBMCs. Described subset: CD45RA+ positively selected. The receptor's source is a man between 18 and 29 years old in good health. Some clones in this sample may be carry-over from other donors' samples. The genes are TRBV4-1 and TRBJ1-2; D perhaps matches TRBD1 (5 bases). In nucleotides, the CDR3 is TGCGCCAGCAGCCAAGACCTCGCAGGGCAGAGGGGTGGCTACACCTTC. Translation: CASSQDLAGQRGGYTF.